The present T cell receptor beta chain was sequenced within a study of blood T cell repertoires in COVID-19. Study-level information: Whether acute or convalescent, the COVID-19 samples came from the United States, Italy and Spain. The cDNA or gDNA used as material had been derived from T cells, B-cell-depleted T cells, or PBMCs.

Germline V gives CDR1 MDHEN, CDR2 SYDVKM. This CDR3 is built from 13 residues. V was pared by 5 bases and J by 2 bases, with 10 bases between. Produced via immunoSEQ multiplex PCR; TCRdb's table is partial and in-frame only. The sample yields under 45,000 clones, about four fifths seen once. Sequencing used peripheral blood. The rearrangement joins TRBV28 to TRBJ2-7, with D uncertain. The clonotype was recovered from a human donor with acute or convalescent COVID-19. The donor label of this sample is uncertain. The CDR3 bases are TGTGCCAGCAGTCCTACAGCTACCTACGAGCAGTACTTC. Its protein product is CASSPTATYEQYF. The complete variable domain, with remaining parts taken from reference TRBV28 and TRBJ2-7, reads DVKVTQSSRYLVKRTGEKVFLECVQDMDHENMFWYRQDPGLGLRLIYFSYDVKMKEKGDIPEGYSVSREKKERFSLILESASTNQTSMYLCASSPTATYEQYFGPGTRLTVT.